These 17 T cell receptor beta chains came from one sample sequenced in a study of blood T cell repertoires in COVID-19. Profiled with immunoSEQ multiplex PCR; TCRdb holds only in-frame clones, not every one. The sample holds roughly 150,000 clones; about 80% are singletons and the top ten take roughly 2%. The sequencing input was peripheral blood. The receptors stem from a woman of 80 years or more with acute or convalescent COVID-19.

V is TRBV2 and J is TRBJ1-2; 8 nucleotides line up with TRBD1. V lost 6 bases to trimming and J lost 3 bases; unmatched junction nucleotides: 6. The CDR3 is made up of 14 amino acids. Germline loops: CDR1 SNHLY, CDR2 FYNNEI. CDR3 amino acids: CASREDRVYYGYTF. The CDR3 DNA is TGTGCCAGCAGGGAGGACAGGGTCTACTATGGCTACACCTTC.

The chain couples TRBV7-2 to TRBJ2-7, with D tentatively TRBD1 (6 bases). With 6 bases removed from V and 7 bases from J, the gap between germline ends came to 22 bases. Germline assignment: CDR1 SGHTA and CDR2 FQGNSA. The CDR3 covers 15 residues. In nucleotides, the CDR3 is TGTGCCAGCAGGACCGAGACAGGATCTCTTGGGGAGCAGTACTTC. Its translation: CASRTETGSLGEQYF. The full variable domain, its missing parts supplied by reference TRBV7-2 and TRBJ2-7, is GAGVSQSPSNKVTEKGKDVELRCDPISGHTALYWYRQSLGQGLEFLIYFQGNSAPDKSGLPSDRFSAERTGGSVSTLTIQRTQQEDSAVYLCASRTETGSLGEQYFGPGTRLTVT.

J is TRBJ2-7 and V is TRBV15; D may be TRBD1 (5 bases). With 1 base removed from V and 4 bases from J, the gap between germline ends came to 11 bases. The CDR3 runs 14 residues. The germline CDR1 and CDR2 sequences are LNHNV and YYDKDF (reference sequence). The CDR3 is CATSRGRDLYEQYF. CDR3 DNA: TGTGCCACCAGCAGAGGCAGGGATTTGTACGAGCAGTACTTC.

As regards this clone: One end of the junction is discordant with germline, which a read error may explain. CDR3 sequence reads: CASSLGPYDEQFF. As DNA, the CDR3 is TGTGCCAGCAGCTTAGGTCCCTACGATGAGCAGTTCTTC. V is TRBV7-8 and J is TRBJ2-1; D is unclear. Germline CDR1 SGHVS, CDR2 FQNEAQ. CDR3 length equals 13 residues.

There are a few counts of this clone. V usage is TRBV12-3 or TRBV12-4 and J usage is TRBJ1-2; perhaps TRBD1 as D (6 bases). CDR3 length: 13 amino acids. V lost 5 bases and J 8 bases, leaving 15 bases between the germline ends. The CDR3: CASSKTGSYGYTF. The CDR3 DNA reads TGTGCCAGCAGTAAAACAGGGTCCTACGGCTACACCTTC.

CDR3 protein: CASSLATGSRTEAFF. The CDR3 DNA follows: TGTGCCAGCTCACTTGCGACAGGTTCTAGGACTGAAGCTTTCTTT. V gene TRBV18 combines with J gene TRBJ1-1; tentative D call: TRBD1 (6 bases). Trimming took off 4 bases at V and 5 bases at J, with 17 bases between the two ends. CDR3 length equals 15 residues. CDR1 is KGHSH and CDR2 is LQKENI in the germline V gene. Drawing the rest from reference TRBV18 and TRBJ1-1, the complete variable domain is NAGVMQNPRHLVRRRGQEARLRCSPMKGHSHVYWYRQLPEEGLKFMVYLQKENIIDESGMPKERFSAEFPKEGPSILRIQQVVRGDSAAYFCASSLATGSRTEAFFGQGTRLTVV.

The chain combines TRBV2 with TRBJ2-1; the match to TRBD2 covers 8 bases. CDR3 length: 13 residues. The V segment lost 5 bases and the J segment 3 bases; nucleotides outside the gene matches: 0. Germline CDR1 SNHLY, CDR2 FYNNEI. CDR3 coding DNA: TGTGCCAGCAGTAGCGGGAGCTACAATGAGCAGTTCTTC. Protein: CASSSGSYNEQFF.

V gene TRBV18 combines with J gene TRBJ1-4; TRBD1 aligns across 8 bases. From germline, CDR1 is KGHSH and CDR2 LQKENI. V gave up 3 bases and J gave up 6 bases; unmatched junction bases: 6. The CDR3 has 15 amino acids. The CDR3 DNA is TGTGCCAGCTCACCGACAGGGGATGTAGATGAAAAACTGTTTTTT. This codes for CASSPTGDVDEKLFF.

The CDR3 nucleotides read TGTGCCAGCAGGGACAGCCAAGAGACCCAGTACTTC. Encoded protein: CASRDSQETQYF. The V gene is TRBV5-4, the J gene TRBJ2-5; possibly TRBD1 for D (6 bases). With 5 bases removed from V and 1 base from J, the gap between germline ends came to 6 bases. Germline CDR1 is SGHNT and CDR2 is YYREEE (reference sequence). The CDR3 runs to 12 residues.

A few counts support this clone. The V gene is TRBV4-3, the J gene TRBJ1-2, with D possibly matching TRBD1 (6 bases). Germline V gives CDR1 LGHNA, CDR2 YSLEER. V lost 3 bases to trimming and J lost 2 bases, with 10 bases between them. The CDR3 spans 14 residues. This CDR3 is CASSHRGPNYGYTF. The DNA for the CDR3 is TGCGCCAGCAGCCACAGGGGCCCCAACTATGGCTACACCTTC.

The V and J genes are TRBV19 and TRBJ1-6; TRBD1 matches at 7 bases. V shed 6 bases and J 6 bases; nucleotides not matched to a gene: 8. Germline V gene lookup returns CDR1 LNHDA and CDR2 SQIVND (reference sequence). The CDR3 loop spans 15 amino acids. In nucleotides, the CDR3 is TGTGCCAGTAGGACAGGGATCACGCCTAATTCACCCCTCCACTTT. Its translation is CASRTGITPNSPLHF. The full variable domain, rest sourced from reference TRBV19 and TRBJ1-6, is DGGITQSPKYLFRKEGQNVTLSCEQNLNHDAMYWYRQDPGQGLRLIYYSQIVNDFQKGDIAEGYSVSREKKESFPLTVTSAQKNPTAFYLCASRTGITPNSPLHFGNGTRLTVT.

The CDR3 here is CAIRDREDGEKLFF. The CDR3 DNA reads TGTGCCATCAGGGACAGGGAAGATGGGGAAAAACTGTTTTTT. The chain couples TRBV10-3 to TRBJ1-4, with 8 nucleotides matching TRBD1. The V segment lost 6 bases and the J segment 8 bases; nucleotides outside the gene matches: 8. The CDR3 runs 14 residues. Germline-derived CDR1 and CDR2 are ENHRY and SYGVKD.

This chain joins TRBV6-5 and TRBJ2-7, with TRBD2 identical over 8 bases. The CDR3 contains 15 residues. Trimming took 4 bases from V and 3 from J; bases not matched to a gene: 8. Per the germline V gene, CDR1 is MNHEY and CDR2 is SVGAGI. CDR3 nucleotides: TGTGCCAGCAGTTTCCGGCCGGGGGGGGACTACGAGCAGTACTTC. Translation: CASSFRPGGDYEQYF.

This clone has just a few counts. The chain joins TRBV10-3 to TRBJ2-7, with TRBD1 identical over 12 bases. Germline CDR1 ENHRY, CDR2 SYGVKD. The V and J ends lost 4 bases and 2 bases, in that order; junction bases with no gene match: 3. This CDR3 has 15 amino acids. The CDR3 DNA reads as TGTGCCATCAGTGGGGGACAGGGGGCAACCTACGAGCAGTACTTC. Encoded protein: CAISGGQGATYEQYF.

The gene calls are TRBV3-1 (or the pseudogene TRBV3-2) and TRBJ1-4; D unresolved. Germline V gene sequence: CDR1 LGHDT, CDR2 YNNKEL (reference sequence). Deletions cut 0 bases from V and 10 bases from J, with 12 bases between. There are 14 residues in the CDR3. In nucleotides, the CDR3 is TGTGCCAGCAGCCAAGAGACTCCGACGGGAAAACTGTTTTTT. As protein: CASSQETPTGKLFF.

The chain links TRBV6-6 to TRBJ2-4; no reliable D call. V was clipped by 3 bases and J by 7 bases, with 7 bases between them. CDR1 is MNHNY, CDR2 SVGAGI, per germline (reference sequence). This CDR3 is built from 12 residues. CDR3 in DNA: TGTGCCAGCAGTTATGGGCAGAACATTCAGTACTTC. Protein product: CASSYGQNIQYF.

The chain employs TRBV6-5 and TRBJ2-7; D is perhaps TRBD2 (5 bases). The CDR3 totals 16 residues. Germline lookup yields CDR1 MNHEY and CDR2 SVGAGI. Trimming cost V 0 bases and J 0 bases, with 12 bases left between them. CDR3 sequence: CASSYSPGRRSYEQYF. DNA for the CDR3: TGTGCCAGCAGTTACTCCCCGGGGAGACGCTCCTACGAGCAGTACTTC.